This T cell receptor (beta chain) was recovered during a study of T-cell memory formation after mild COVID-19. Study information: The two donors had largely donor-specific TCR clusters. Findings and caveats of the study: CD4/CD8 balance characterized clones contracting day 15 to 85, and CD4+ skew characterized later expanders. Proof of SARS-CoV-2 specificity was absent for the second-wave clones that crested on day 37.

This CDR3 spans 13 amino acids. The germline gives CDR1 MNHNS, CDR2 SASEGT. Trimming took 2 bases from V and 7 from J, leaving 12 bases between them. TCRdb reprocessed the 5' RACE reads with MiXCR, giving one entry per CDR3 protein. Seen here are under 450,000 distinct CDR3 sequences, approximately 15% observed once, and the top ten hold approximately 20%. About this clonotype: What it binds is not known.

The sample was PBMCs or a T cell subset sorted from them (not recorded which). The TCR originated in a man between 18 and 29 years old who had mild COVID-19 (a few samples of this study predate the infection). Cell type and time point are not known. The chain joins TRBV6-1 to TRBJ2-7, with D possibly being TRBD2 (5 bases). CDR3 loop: CASSENPSREQYF. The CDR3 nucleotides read TGTGCCAGCAGTGAAAATCCTAGCAGGGAGCAGTACTTC.